The 21 T cell receptor beta chains below come from one sample, sequenced in a study of blood T cells in healthy people across ages (dated by TCRdb to about 2015). Library method: 5' RACE. The instrument given in TCRdb is Illumina HiSeq 2500. A second PCR of about 6 to 11 cycles was run with a J-beta primer mix and a sample-barcoded 5' primer. TCRdb ran its own pipeline on the public reads, namely fastp trimming at Q25 and MiXCR clone calling, and kept in-frame beta chains. Each record represents a unique CDR3 protein, reported with the most common genes and DNA among its rows. The sample table holds about 1.4 million distinct CDR3 sequences, of which approximately 63% were seen once. The ten most abundant clones make up over 5% of the sample. Input material: blood. These receptors all come from a man between 18 and 29 years old in good health.

The V and J genes are TRBV4-3 and TRBJ2-7, with TRBD2 as a possible D gene (5 bases). The V end lost 1 base, the J end lost 3 bases, and 13 bases lay between the germline ends. Germline V gene data show CDR1 as LGHNA and CDR2 as YSLEER. This CDR3 comprises 15 residues. The CDR3 sequence: CASSQVFSRGYEQYF. DNA of the CDR3: TGCGCCAGCAGCCAAGTCTTCTCTCGGGGCTACGAGCAGTACTTC.

This chain connects TRBV5-1 to TRBJ1-1; 8 bases match TRBD1. J gave up 6 bases and V 4 bases, and 8 bases lay outside the gene matches. The germline V gene encodes CDR1 SGHRS and CDR2 YFSETQ. This CDR3 contains 14 residues. The CDR3 loop reads CASSSGTGPSEAFF. The CDR3 DNA is TGCGCCAGCAGCAGTGGGACAGGTCCTTCTGAAGCTTTCTTT. The full variable domain, its missing parts supplied by reference TRBV5-1 and TRBJ1-1, is KAGVTQTPRYLIKTRGQQVTLSCSPISGHRSVSWYQQTPGQGLQFLFEYFSETQRNKGNFPGRFSGRQFSNSRSEMNVSTLELGDSALYLCASSSGTGPSEAFFGQGTRLTVV.

V usage is TRBV6-5 and J usage is TRBJ2-3; possibly TRBD1 or TRBD2 for D (6 bases each). With 0 bases removed from V and 2 bases from J, the gap between germline ends came to 15 bases. Germline assignment: CDR1 MNHEY and CDR2 SVGAGI. The CDR3 contains 17 residues. The CDR3, as DNA: TGTGCCAGCAGTTACTCACGCCCGGGGGCCGCCACAGATACGCAGTATTTT. This translates into CASSYSRPGAATDTQYF.

This clonotype was counted between two and nine times. The J gene is TRBJ2-4, the V gene TRBV10-3; D gene uncertain. Germline assignment: CDR1 ENHRY and CDR2 SYGVKD. The CDR3 has 13 residues. The V end lost 6 bases, the J end lost 13 bases, and 19 bases lay between the germline ends. DNA for the CDR3: TGTGCCATCAGGAGAGACGGCCTCGGTGAGCAGTACTTC. This codes for CAIRRDGLGEQYF.

The chain is built from TRBV27 and TRBJ2-1; 8 nucleotides agree with TRBD2. This CDR3 has 18 residues. The V gene end was trimmed by 6 bases and the J gene end by 6 bases; junction bases not matched to a gene: 19. Per germline, CDR1 MNHEY and CDR2 SMNVEV (reference sequence). For the CDR3, the DNA is TGTGCCAGCAGCCCGGGGACTAGAAATTTCATCGCCGCCAATGAGCAGTTCTTC. It encodes CASSPGTRNFIAANEQFF.

This chain connects TRBV5-6 to TRBJ2-3, with no clear D. The V gene's germline CDR1 is SGHDT and CDR2 YYEEEE. V was clipped by 4 bases and J by 5 bases, with 14 bases between them. The CDR3 loop spans 14 amino acids. The CDR3 reads CASSPGSFGDTQYF. In DNA form, the CDR3 reads TGTGCCAGCAGCCCCGGATCTTTCGGAGATACGCAGTATTTT.

The chain recombines TRBV20-1 with TRBJ2-1; 7 bases match TRBD2. The CDR3 is 12 residues long. The trim removed 2 bases at V and 15 bases at J, leaving 10 bases unmatched. CDR1 is DFQATT, CDR2 SNEGSKA, per germline (reference sequence). CDR3 nucleotides: TGCAGTGCTAGACCCCATAGCAGCGGGGTGTTCTTC. Translation gives CSARPHSSGVFF.

The chain employs TRBV25-1 and TRBJ2-2; D may match TRBD1 or TRBD2 (5 bases each). This CDR3 is 17 amino acids long. Trimming removed 3 bases at V and 0 bases at J, with 14 bases between. The germline V gene has CDR1 MGHDK and CDR2 SYGVNS. CDR3 sequence (DNA): TGTGCCAGCAGTGACGGACCGGGACGGACGAACACCGGGGAGCTGTTTTTT. Residues: CASSDGPGRTNTGELFF.

This clonotype was counted between two and nine times. The chain has TRBV6-1 and TRBJ2-7; 13 bases are a match to TRBD2. This CDR3 contains 16 residues. The V segment lost 2 bases and the J segment 4 bases; nucleotides outside the gene matches: 5. CDR1 is MNHNS and CDR2 is SASEGT in the germline V gene. CDR3 DNA sequence: TGTGCCAGCAGTGAATATGGACTAGCGGGAGAGTACGAGCAGTACTTC. It specifies CASSEYGLAGEYEQYF.

This clonotype was seen a handful of times. This sequence joins TRBV7-8 and TRBJ2-3; tentatively, D is TRBD1 (6 bases). Germline CDR1 SGHVS, CDR2 FQNEAQ. The CDR3 runs 16 residues. V lost 1 base to trimming and J lost 4 bases, with 15 bases between them. The DNA for the CDR3 is TGTGCCAGCAGCTTAGGCCAGGGGCCTAGGGCAGATACGCAGTATTTT. It encodes CASSLGQGPRADTQYF.

The V gene is TRBV28, the J gene TRBJ2-6; 8 bases line up with TRBD1. Losses at the gene ends were 5 bases for V and 0 bases for J; bases not matched to a gene: 9. The CDR3 is 18 residues long. From germline, CDR1 is MDHEN and CDR2 SYDVKM. CDR3 sequence (DNA): TGTGCCAGCAGTCCCCCGGGACAGGACGGCTCTGGGGCCAACGTCCTGACTTTC. Its translation is CASSPPGQDGSGANVLTF. Filled out from reference TRBV28 and TRBJ2-6, the complete variable domain reads DVKVTQSSRYLVKRTGEKVFLECVQDMDHENMFWYRQDPGLGLRLIYFSYDVKMKEKGDIPEGYSVSREKKERFSLILESASTNQTSMYLCASSPPGQDGSGANVLTFGAGSRLTVL.

This clonotype was seen only a few times. This chain links TRBV4-1 with TRBJ2-5, with TRBD2 identical over 10 bases. Trimming removed 4 bases from V and 1 base from J; junction bases left unmatched: 12. Germline lookup yields CDR1 MGHRA and CDR2 YSYEKL. This CDR3 contains 18 residues. The CDR3 DNA follows: TGCGCCAGCAGCCTAGAGGAGCGGGGGGGTTCACTCCAAGAGACCCAGTACTTC. The encoded protein is CASSLEERGGSLQETQYF.

The CDR3 bases are TGCAGTGCTAGAGATTCCCGGGTAGCGCACACAGATACGCAGTATTTT. Translating it yields CSARDSRVAHTDTQYF. The chain is built from TRBV20-1 and TRBJ2-3; D is possibly TRBD2 (5 bases). The V gene's germline CDR1 is DFQATT and CDR2 SNEGSKA (reference sequence). V lost 0 bases and J lost 2, with 15 bases in between. The CDR3 totals 16 residues.

This clonotype was seen more than once but under ten times. V usage is TRBV4-3 and J usage is TRBJ2-3; 8 bases are shared with TRBD2. The germline V gene has CDR1 LGHNA and CDR2 YSLEER. With 2 bases clipped from V and 0 bases from J, the junction kept 7 bases outside the gene matches. This CDR3 is built from 17 residues. The DNA for the CDR3 is TGCGCCAGCAGCCAAAACCCGGGCGGGGGGAGCACAGATACGCAGTATTTT. It yields the protein CASSQNPGGGSTDTQYF.

This clonotype has only a few counts. This sequence joins TRBV12-3 or TRBV12-4 and TRBJ2-1; possibly TRBD2 for D (5 bases). CDR3 length equals 15 residues. V lost 5 bases to trimming and J lost 9 bases, with 20 bases between them. CDR3 nucleotides: TGTGCCAGCAGTGGAGCACTCGACTTCGAGGGTGAGCAGTTCTTC. Encoded protein: CASSGALDFEGEQFF.

This clonotype was detected only a few times. The J gene is TRBJ1-2, the V gene TRBV4-1; D gene uncertain. Germline V gene lookup returns CDR1 MGHRA and CDR2 YSYEKL. V lost 6 bases to trimming and J lost 8 bases, with 13 bases between them. This CDR3 has 12 residues. The CDR3 loop reads CASSTSAGGYTF. For the CDR3, the DNA is TGCGCCAGCAGTACGAGTGCGGGCGGCTACACCTTC.

This chain joins TRBV29-1 and TRBJ2-7; maybe TRBD2 (6 bases). The CDR3 covers 13 residues. Germline values: CDR1 SQVTM, CDR2 ANQGSEA. The V and J ends lost 4 bases and 6 bases respectively, with 16 bases between them. The CDR3: CSVATRLGGEQYF. Here the CDR3 DNA reads TGCAGCGTTGCTACACGGCTCGGGGGCGAGCAGTACTTC.

This clonotype was detected only a few times. This sequence joins TRBV5-1 and TRBJ2-5; no definite D call. The J call is in doubt because the DNA end fits TRBJ2-7 better. This CDR3 has 14 residues. The germline gives CDR1 SGHRS, CDR2 YFSETQ. This CDR3 is CASSVASVPYEQYF. DNA for the CDR3: TGCGCCAGCAGTGTGGCCTCGGTCCCCTACGAGCAGTACTTC.

The rearrangement links TRBV7-2 to TRBJ1-5, with D perhaps matching TRBD1 (5 bases). Between the trimmed V and J ends, which lost 0 bases and 6 bases, there was a span of 9 bases. The CDR3 spans 14 residues. Per germline, CDR1 SGHTA and CDR2 FQGNSA. The CDR3 nucleotides read TGTGCCAGCAGCTTAGCCGGGACGAGTCAGCCCCAGCATTTT. It is translated as CASSLAGTSQPQHF.

V usage is TRBV20-1 and J usage is TRBJ2-7, with D possibly TRBD2 on 6 matching bases. Trimming took off 3 bases at V and 3 bases at J, with 12 bases between the two ends. Germline values: CDR1 DFQATT, CDR2 SNEGSKA (reference sequence). This CDR3 spans 13 amino acids. The CDR3 DNA reads as TGCAGTGCTAGCCGGGAGATGCTCTACGAGCAGTACTTC. It codes for CSASREMLYEQYF.

This chain joins TRBV7-6 and TRBJ2-3, with D maybe TRBD2 (5 bases). Germline CDR1 is SGHVS and CDR2 is FNYEAQ. Trimming stripped 4 bases from V and 7 bases from J, with 18 bases between. This CDR3 comprises 15 residues. CDR3 nucleotides: TGTGCCAGCAGCTCTCTCGGGAAGACGGAGTATACGCAGTATTTT. Translated: CASSSLGKTEYTQYF.